Given below is one T cell receptor beta chain in context. The antigen is not known. This entry is derived from a study of T cell responses to AZD1222 COVID-19 vaccine. Study context: Second doses were pooled across both intervals (about 4 or about 12 weeks). Overall study findings and caveats: Recipients of AZD1222 seropositive at baseline numbered only 5 or 6. Clonal diversity was possibly underestimated, and white British individuals and females predominated among donors.

Germline V CDR1 and CDR2: MDHEN, SYDVKM. The CDR3 has 14 amino acids. Trimming shortened V by 1 base and J by 9 bases, and 13 bases separated the two germline ends. This table comes from immunoSEQ multiplex PCR, and its TCRdb copy is limited to in-frame clones, with some not included. Among 140,000 to 150,000 clones listed, 93% were seen once. Specimen: peripheral blood, collected on day 0 of AZD1222 vaccination. The source is an adult in good health. The chain couples TRBV28 to TRBJ1-5, with D uncertain. The CDR3 protein is CASSLLGAKRPQHF. The CDR3 DNA reads TGTGCCAGCAGTTTATTGGGCGCCAAACGGCCCCAGCATTTT.